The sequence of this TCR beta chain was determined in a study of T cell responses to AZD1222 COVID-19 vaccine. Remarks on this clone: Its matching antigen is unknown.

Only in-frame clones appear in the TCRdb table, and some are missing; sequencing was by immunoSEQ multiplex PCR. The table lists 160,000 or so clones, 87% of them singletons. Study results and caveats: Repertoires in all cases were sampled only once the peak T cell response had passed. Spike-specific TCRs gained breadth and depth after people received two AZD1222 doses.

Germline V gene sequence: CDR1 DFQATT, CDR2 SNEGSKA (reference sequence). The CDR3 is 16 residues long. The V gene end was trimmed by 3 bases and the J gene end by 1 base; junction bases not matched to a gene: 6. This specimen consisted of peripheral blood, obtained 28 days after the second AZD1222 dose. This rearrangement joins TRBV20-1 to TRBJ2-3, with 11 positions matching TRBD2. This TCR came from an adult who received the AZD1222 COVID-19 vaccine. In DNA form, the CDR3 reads TGCAGTGCTAGTAGCGGGAGGGCCGATGGCACAGATACGCAGTATTTT. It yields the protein CSASSGRADGTDTQYF.